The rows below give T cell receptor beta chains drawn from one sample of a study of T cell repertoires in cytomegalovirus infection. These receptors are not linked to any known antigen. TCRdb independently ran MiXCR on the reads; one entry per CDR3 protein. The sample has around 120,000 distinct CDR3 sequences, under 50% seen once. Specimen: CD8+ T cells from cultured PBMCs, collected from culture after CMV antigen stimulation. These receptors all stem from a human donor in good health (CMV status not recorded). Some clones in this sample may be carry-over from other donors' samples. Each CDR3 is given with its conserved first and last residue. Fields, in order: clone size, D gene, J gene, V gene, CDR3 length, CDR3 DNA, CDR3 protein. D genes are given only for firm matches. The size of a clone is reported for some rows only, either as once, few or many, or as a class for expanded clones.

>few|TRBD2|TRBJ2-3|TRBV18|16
TGTGCCAGCTCCGGTCGGACTAGCGGGGCCACAGATACGCAGTATTTT
CASSGRTSGATDTQYF
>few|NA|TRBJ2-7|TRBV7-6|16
TGTGCCAGCAGCTTAGCCACCCCCAGGGGATCCTACGAGCAGTACTTC
CASSLATPRGSYEQYF
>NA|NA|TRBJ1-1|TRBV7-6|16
TGTGCCAGCAGCGGCCGGGACGGGATTATGAACACTGAAGCTTTCTTT
CASSGRDGIMNTEAFF
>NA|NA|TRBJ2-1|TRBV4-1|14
TGCGCCAGCAGCCAAAGATTCCCAGGCAATGAGCAGTTCTTC
CASSQRFPGNEQFF
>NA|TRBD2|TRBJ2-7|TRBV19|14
TGTGCCAGTAGTATAACTAGCGGATCCTACGAGCAGTACTTC
CASSITSGSYEQYF
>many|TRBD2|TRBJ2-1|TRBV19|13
TGTGCCAGTAGTATGGGTAGCGGGGGCCCTGGGTTCTTC
CASSMGSGGPGFF
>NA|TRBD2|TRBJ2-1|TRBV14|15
TGTGCCAGCAGTAGGGGCCTAGCGGTTAACAATGAGCAGTTCTTC
CASSRGLAVNNEQFF
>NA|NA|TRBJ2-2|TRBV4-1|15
TGCGCCAGCAGCCAAGCCCCAAGGGGAACCGGGGAGCTGTTTTTT
CASSQAPRGTGELFF
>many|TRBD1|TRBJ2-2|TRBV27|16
TGTGCCAGCAGTTTACGACAGGGGGCGTTCACCGGGGAGCTGTTTTTT
CASSLRQGAFTGELFF
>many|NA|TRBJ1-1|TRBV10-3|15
TGTGCCATCAGTGAGTCGGTGGCCGTTAACACTGAAGCTTTCTTT
CAISESVAVNTEAFF
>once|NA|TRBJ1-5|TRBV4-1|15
TGCGCCAGCAGCTTCCTTCGCCTTGGCAATCAGCCCCAGCATTTT
CASSFLRLGNQPQHF
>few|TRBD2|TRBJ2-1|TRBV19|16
TGTGCCAGTAGTGAACTAGCGCAATTCTCCTACAATGAGCAGTTCTTC
CASSELAQFSYNEQFF
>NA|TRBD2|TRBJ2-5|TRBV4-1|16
TGCGCCAGCAGCCAAGTTCTAGCGGGGTTACAAGAGACCCAGTACTTC
CASSQVLAGLQETQYF
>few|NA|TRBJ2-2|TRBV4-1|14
TGCGCCAGCAGCCAAGATTACGGGTCCGGGGAGCTGTTTTTT
CASSQDYGSGELFF
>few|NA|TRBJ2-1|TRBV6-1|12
TGTGCCAGCAGTCACTACAGTGATGAGCAGTTCTTC
CASSHYSDEQFF
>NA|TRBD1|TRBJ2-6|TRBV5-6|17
TGTGCCAGCAGCCCCGGGACAGGACCGTCTGGGGCCAACGTCCTGACTTTC
CASSPGTGPSGANVLTF
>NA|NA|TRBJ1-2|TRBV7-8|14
TGTGCCAGCAGCTTAGTACTGGGAAAGGATGGCTACACCTTC
CASSLVLGKDGYTF
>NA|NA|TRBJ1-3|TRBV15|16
TGTGCCACCAGCATGAAGGGGACGTACTCTGGAAACACCATATATTTT
CATSMKGTYSGNTIYF
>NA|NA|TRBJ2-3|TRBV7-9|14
TGTGCCAGCACCCACCTCGACCCCACAGATACGCAGTATTTT
CASTHLDPTDTQYF
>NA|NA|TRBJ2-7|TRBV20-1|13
TGCAGTGCTAGGGTGGGTAACTCCTACGAGCAGTACTTC
CSARVGNSYEQYF
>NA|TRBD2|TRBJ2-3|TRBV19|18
TGTGCCAGTAGTATCGGACTAGCGGGGGGGCCCATCGCAGATACGCAGTATTTT
CASSIGLAGGPIADTQYF
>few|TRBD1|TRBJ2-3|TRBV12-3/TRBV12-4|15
TGTGCCAGCAGTTATAGGGACAGAACCACAGATACGCAGTATTTT
CASSYRDRTTDTQYF
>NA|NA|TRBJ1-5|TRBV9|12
TGTGCCAGCAGCGTGGTGGACCAGCCCCAGCATTTT
CASSVVDQPQHF
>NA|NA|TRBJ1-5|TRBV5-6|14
TGTGCCAGCAGCCCATGGGCGGGGGATCAGCCCCAGCATTTT
CASSPWAGDQPQHF
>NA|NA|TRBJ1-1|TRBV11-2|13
TGTGCCAGCAGCTTAGTTTTGGGGACTGAAGCTTTCTTT
CASSLVLGTEAFF
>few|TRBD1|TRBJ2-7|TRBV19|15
TGTGCCAGTAGTCCTTGGACAGGTGGGGCCTACGAGCAGTACTTC
CASSPWTGGAYEQYF
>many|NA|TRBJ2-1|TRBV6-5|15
TGTGCCAGCAGTTACCTTTCTTCGGGGGACAATGAGCAGTTCTTC
CASSYLSSGDNEQFF
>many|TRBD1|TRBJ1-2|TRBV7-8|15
TGTGCCAGCAGCTCCCCCGGGACAGGGGGCTTTGGCTACACCTTC
CASSSPGTGGFGYTF
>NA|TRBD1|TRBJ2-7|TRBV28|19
TGTGCCAGCAGTTCACCGATAAACAGGGGGCAAAAGGGAGCGCTCGAGCAGTACTTC
CASSSPINRGQKGALEQYF
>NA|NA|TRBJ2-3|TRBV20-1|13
TGCAGTGCTAGAGATGATCTAGCAAATACGCAGTATTTT
CSARDDLANTQYF
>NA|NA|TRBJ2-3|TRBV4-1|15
TGCGCCAGCAGCCAAGAACAGCGGAACACAGATACGCAGTATTTT
CASSQEQRNTDTQYF
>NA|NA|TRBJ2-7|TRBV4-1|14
TGCGCCAGCAGCCAAGTCTCAGGGGACGGCGAGCAGTACTTC
CASSQVSGDGEQYF
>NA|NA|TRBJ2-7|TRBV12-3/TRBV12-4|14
TGTGCCAGCAGTCTCCCGACAGGAACCTACGAGCAGTACTTC
CASSLPTGTYEQYF
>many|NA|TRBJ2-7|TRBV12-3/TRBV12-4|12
TGTGCCAGCAGTCCAGAGGCCTACGAGCAGTACTTC
CASSPEAYEQYF
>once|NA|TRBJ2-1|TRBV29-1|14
TGCAGCGTTAAGAGGGACGGCTACTACAATGAGCAGTTCTTC
CSVKRDGYYNEQFF
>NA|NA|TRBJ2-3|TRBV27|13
TGTGCCAGCAGTTGGGCATTCACAGATACGCAGTATTTT
CASSWAFTDTQYF
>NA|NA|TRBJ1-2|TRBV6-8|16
TGTGCCAGCAGTTATTCTTTAAACGCGGTCAACTATGGCTGCACCTTC
CASSYSLNAVNYGCTF
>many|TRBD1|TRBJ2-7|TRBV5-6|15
TGTGCCAGCAGCTTGGAGGGGGCCCCCCTGAGAGAGCAGTACTTC
CASSLEGAPLREQYF
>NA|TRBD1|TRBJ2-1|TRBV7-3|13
TGTGCCAGCAGCTATAACAGGGGGAATGAGCAGTTCTTC
CASSYNRGNEQFF
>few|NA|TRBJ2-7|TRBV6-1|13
TGTGCCAGCGGCGGGACTGATGGGATAGAGAAATACTTC
CASGGTDGIEKYF